The text below deals with one T cell receptor (beta chain). These data belong to a study of blood T cell repertoires in COVID-19. Across the study: Samples came from the United States, Italy and Spain, spanning acute and convalescent COVID-19. Sample material is recorded as cDNA or gDNA derived from T cells, B-cell-depleted T cells, or PBMCs.

The V and J ends lost 0 bases and 8 bases respectively, with 12 bases between them. The CDR3 contains 14 residues. CDR1 is SGHRS and CDR2 is YFSETQ in the germline V gene. Authors' processing steps: Nucleated cell counts were estimated from reference gene primer amplification. Here immunoSEQ multiplex PCR was the method, and the copy in TCRdb shows in-frame clones only, minus some. That table supplies the V and J calls and clone size; D and trimming were determined from the DNA. The sample yields more than 150,000 clones, nearly 80% seen once. The chain carries TRBV5-1 and TRBJ2-1; D might be TRBD1 (5 bases). Sequencing used peripheral blood. This clonotype was obtained from a woman aged 70-85 years with acute or convalescent COVID-19. This chain's CDR3 is CASSLDVFRDEQFF. CDR3 sequence (DNA): TGCGCCAGCAGCTTGGATGTCTTCAGGGATGAGCAGTTCTTC. Supplemented by reference TRBV5-1 and TRBJ2-1, the full variable domain reads KAGVTQTPRYLIKTRGQQVTLSCSPISGHRSVSWYQQTPGQGLQFLFEYFSETQRNKGNFPGRFSGRQFSNSRSEMNVSTLELGDSALYLCASSLDVFRDEQFFGPGTRLTVL.